This is a list of T cell receptor beta chains from one sample in a study of blood T cell repertoires in COVID-19. Only in-frame clones appear in the TCRdb table, and some are missing; sequencing was by immunoSEQ multiplex PCR. The sample shows 150,000 to 200,000 clones, 80% to 90% of them seen only once. Sequencing was carried out using peripheral blood. All receptors derive from a woman in her fifties or sixties with acute or convalescent COVID-19. Each CDR3 is given with its conserved first and last residue. A D gene is named only where the DNA matches it firmly. Clone size is not always given. Where it is, it says once, few, many or a class for expanded clones.

v_gene: TRBV2
j_gene: TRBJ2-5
d_gene: .
abundance: .
len: 13
CDR3nt: TGTGCCAGCAGTGGACAGCTTAGGGAGACCCAGTACTTC
CDR3aa: CASSGQLRETQYF

v_gene: TRBV7-2
j_gene: TRBJ1-5
d_gene: .
abundance: .
len: 13
CDR3nt: TGTGCCAGCAGTTATGACAGAGACAAGCCCCAGCATTTT
CDR3aa: CASSYDRDKPQHF

v_gene: TRBV7-9
j_gene: TRBJ2-1
d_gene: TRBD1
abundance: once
len: 14
CDR3nt: TGTGCCAGCAGCCGGGACAGCCCTTCGGATGAGCAGTTCTTC
CDR3aa: CASSRDSPSDEQFF

v_gene: TRBV9
j_gene: TRBJ1-1
d_gene: .
abundance: .
len: 13
CDR3nt: TGTGCCAGCAGTGGGGTGGAGGGCACTGAAGCTTTCTTT
CDR3aa: CASSGVEGTEAFF

v_gene: TRBV27
j_gene: TRBJ1-6
d_gene: .
abundance: .
len: 15
CDR3nt: TGTGCCAGCAGCCCACAGGGATCGAGGGGGTCACCCCTCCACTTT
CDR3aa: CASSPQGSRGSPLHF

v_gene: TRBV4-3
j_gene: TRBJ1-6
d_gene: .
abundance: .
len: 15
CDR3nt: TGCGCCAGCAGCCAAGGTCAGGGAAAGAATTCACCCCTCCACTTT
CDR3aa: CASSQGQGKNSPLHF

v_gene: TRBV19
j_gene: TRBJ2-6
d_gene: .
abundance: .
len: 19
CDR3nt: TGTGCCAGTAGTAGGTTTAGTGAAGGGGCTCTCTCTGGGGCCAACGTCCTGACTTTC
CDR3aa: CASSRFSEGALSGANVLTF

v_gene: TRBV19
j_gene: TRBJ2-4
d_gene: .
abundance: .
len: 18
CDR3nt: TGTGCCAGTAGACTACAGGGAGGGGGAGGGTTAGCCAAAAACATTCAGTACTTC
CDR3aa: CASRLQGGGGLAKNIQYF

v_gene: TRBV18
j_gene: TRBJ1-3
d_gene: TRBD1
abundance: .
len: 15
CDR3nt: TGTGCCAGCTCACTAACAGGGGACTCTGGAAACACCATATATTTT
CDR3aa: CASSLTGDSGNTIYF

v_gene: TRBV27
j_gene: TRBJ1-6
d_gene: .
abundance: .
len: 13
CDR3nt: TGTGCCAGCAGGAGCTCCTATAATTCACCCCTCCACTTT
CDR3aa: CASRSSYNSPLHF

v_gene: TRBV4-3
j_gene: TRBJ2-7
d_gene: TRBD1
abundance: once
len: 14
CDR3nt: TGCGCCAGCAGCCAAGGGACAGGGGTCTACGAGCAGTACTTC
CDR3aa: CASSQGTGVYEQYF

v_gene: TRBV30
j_gene: TRBJ1-2
d_gene: TRBD1
abundance: .
len: 13
CDR3nt: TGTGCCTGGAGTTACCGGGACAGACTTTCCTACACCTTC
CDR3aa: CAWSYRDRLSYTF

v_gene: TRBV6-4
j_gene: TRBJ1-1
d_gene: .
abundance: .
len: 13
CDR3nt: TGTGCCAGCAGTTCGGGATCTAACACTGAAGCTTTCTTT
CDR3aa: CASSSGSNTEAFF

v_gene: TRBV4-1
j_gene: TRBJ2-3
d_gene: .
abundance: few
len: 14
CDR3nt: TGCGCCAGCAGCCACTGGGGAGGGGGAGATACGCAGTATTTT
CDR3aa: CASSHWGGGDTQYF

v_gene: TRBV6-6
j_gene: TRBJ1-3
d_gene: .
abundance: .
len: 14
CDR3nt: TGTGCCAGCAGTGGAGGGGTATCGGGAAACACCATATATTTT
CDR3aa: CASSGGVSGNTIYF

v_gene: TRBV11-2
j_gene: TRBJ2-1
d_gene: TRBD2
abundance: once
len: 13
CDR3nt: TGTGCCAGCAGCTGGGGGAGGGCGGGGGAGCAGTTCTTC
CDR3aa: CASSWGRAGEQFF

v_gene: TRBV9
j_gene: TRBJ2-2
d_gene: TRBD1
abundance: .
len: 16
CDR3nt: TGTGCCAGCAGCGTTCAGGGGGCTGCGAACACCGGGGAGCTGTTTTTT
CDR3aa: CASSVQGAANTGELFF

v_gene: TRBV4-2
j_gene: TRBJ2-5
d_gene: .
abundance: once
len: 14
CDR3nt: TGTGCCAGCAGCCAATGGCAGAACCAAGAGACCCAGTACTTC
CDR3aa: CASSQWQNQETQYF

v_gene: TRBV5-1
j_gene: TRBJ1-3
d_gene: TRBD1
abundance: .
len: 16
CDR3nt: TGCGCCAGCAGCTCGACCGGGACAGGGGGTGGAAACACCATATATTTT
CDR3aa: CASSSTGTGGGNTIYF

v_gene: TRBV6-1
j_gene: TRBJ1-2
d_gene: TRBD1
abundance: .
len: 14
CDR3nt: TGTGCCAGCAGTAAGGGACAGGCAAACTATGGCTACACCTTC
CDR3aa: CASSKGQANYGYTF

v_gene: TRBV29-1
j_gene: TRBJ2-7
d_gene: .
abundance: .
len: 13
CDR3nt: TGCAGCGTTGAGAAGGACCCGGGATACGAGCAGTACTTC
CDR3aa: CSVEKDPGYEQYF

v_gene: TRBV4-3
j_gene: TRBJ2-4
d_gene: .
abundance: .
len: 16
CDR3nt: TGCGCCAGCAGCCAAGAATTTCAGGGGGCCAAAAACATTCAGTACTTC
CDR3aa: CASSQEFQGAKNIQYF

v_gene: TRBV2
j_gene: TRBJ2-2
d_gene: .
abundance: .
len: 16
CDR3nt: TGTGCCAGCAGTGAGAGAGGACAGCCGAACACCGGGGAGCTGTTTTTT
CDR3aa: CASSERGQPNTGELFF

v_gene: TRBV28
j_gene: TRBJ2-7
d_gene: TRBD2
abundance: once
len: 16
CDR3nt: TGTGCCAGCAGTTCCCTCCGGACTAGCGCCACCTACGAGCAGTACTTC
CDR3aa: CASSSLRTSATYEQYF

v_gene: TRBV7-2
j_gene: TRBJ2-7
d_gene: .
abundance: .
len: 16
CDR3nt: TGTGCCAGCAGTCCCGTTCGACAGGTAAAGGCCTACGAGCAGTACTTC
CDR3aa: CASSPVRQVKAYEQYF

v_gene: TRBV6-2/TRBV6-3
j_gene: TRBJ1-4
d_gene: .
abundance: .
len: 14
CDR3nt: TGTGCCAGCAGTTACCCGGGTCCGAATGAAAAACTGTTTTTT
CDR3aa: CASSYPGPNEKLFF

v_gene: TRBV18
j_gene: TRBJ1-1
d_gene: TRBD1
abundance: .
len: 13
CDR3nt: TGTGCCAGCTCCCCCGACAGGGGCACTGAAGCTTTCTTT
CDR3aa: CASSPDRGTEAFF

v_gene: TRBV30
j_gene: TRBJ2-2
d_gene: TRBD2
abundance: .
len: 15
CDR3nt: TGTGCCTGGCAAAGACTAGCGGAGGCATCCGGGGAGCTGTTTTTT
CDR3aa: CAWQRLAEASGELFF

v_gene: TRBV5-1
j_gene: TRBJ2-5
d_gene: TRBD1
abundance: .
len: 13
CDR3nt: TGCGCCAGCTCTGGACAGGGGACGGAGACCCAGTACTTC
CDR3aa: CASSGQGTETQYF

v_gene: TRBV19
j_gene: TRBJ1-1
d_gene: .
abundance: once
len: 14
CDR3nt: TGTGCCAGTAATAACAGGTGGGCTAACACTGAAGCTTTCTTT
CDR3aa: CASNNRWANTEAFF

v_gene: TRBV6-6
j_gene: TRBJ1-5
d_gene: .
abundance: .
len: 14
CDR3nt: TGTGCCAGCAGTCTTACAGGAGCGCGGCAGCCCCAGCATTTT
CDR3aa: CASSLTGARQPQHF

v_gene: TRBV5-6
j_gene: TRBJ2-5
d_gene: .
abundance: few
len: 14
CDR3nt: TGTGCCAGCAGCAGGGTAGAGGGCCGAGAGACCCAGTACTTC
CDR3aa: CASSRVEGRETQYF

v_gene: TRBV7-9
j_gene: TRBJ2-5
d_gene: .
abundance: .
len: 15
CDR3nt: TGTGCCAGCAGCTTTTTCGAAGCTTGGAGGGAGACCCAGTACTTC
CDR3aa: CASSFFEAWRETQYF

v_gene: TRBV6-5
j_gene: TRBJ2-7
d_gene: .
abundance: .
len: 13
CDR3nt: TGTGCCAGCATCTACCCAGGAAGCTCGGAGCAGTACTTC
CDR3aa: CASIYPGSSEQYF

v_gene: TRBV7-2
j_gene: TRBJ2-1
d_gene: TRBD2
abundance: .
len: 16
CDR3nt: TGTGCCAGCAGCTTAGGCGGGGGGGTAAGTTACAATGAGCAGTTCTTC
CDR3aa: CASSLGGGVSYNEQFF

v_gene: TRBV4-3
j_gene: TRBJ2-7
d_gene: .
abundance: .
len: 13
CDR3nt: TGCGCCAGCAGCCAAGATCCTTCGGACGAGCAGTACTTC
CDR3aa: CASSQDPSDEQYF

v_gene: TRBV3-1/TRBV3-2
j_gene: TRBJ1-1
d_gene: .
abundance: few
len: 14
CDR3nt: TGTGCCAGCAGCGACGACAGGCGCGTCCCTGAAGCTTTCTTT
CDR3aa: CASSDDRRVPEAFF

v_gene: TRBV5-1
j_gene: TRBJ1-1
d_gene: TRBD1
abundance: .
len: 14
CDR3nt: TGCGCCAGCAGCTTGGGGACAGGGTTGAAGGAAGCTTTCTTT
CDR3aa: CASSLGTGLKEAFF

v_gene: TRBV6-5
j_gene: TRBJ2-1
d_gene: TRBD1
abundance: .
len: 14
CDR3nt: TGTGCCAGCTTCATGGGACAGGGGGCCAATGAGCAGTTCTTC
CDR3aa: CASFMGQGANEQFF

v_gene: TRBV14
j_gene: TRBJ1-6
d_gene: TRBD1
abundance: .
len: 15
CDR3nt: TGTGCCAGCAGCTTCCACAGGGGTTGGAATTCACCCCTCCACTTT
CDR3aa: CASSFHRGWNSPLHF

v_gene: TRBV3-1/TRBV3-2
j_gene: TRBJ2-7
d_gene: .
abundance: .
len: 13
CDR3nt: TGTGCCAGCAGCCAAGAGGGCAGGGCCGAGCAGTACTTC
CDR3aa: CASSQEGRAEQYF

v_gene: TRBV9
j_gene: TRBJ2-5
d_gene: TRBD2
abundance: .
len: 18
CDR3nt: TGTGCCAGCAGCGACCCCCGTGGTAGTAGCGGGCTCCAAGAGACCCAGTACTTC
CDR3aa: CASSDPRGSSGLQETQYF

v_gene: TRBV11-3
j_gene: TRBJ2-7
d_gene: TRBD2
abundance: .
len: 15
CDR3nt: TGTGCCAGCAGCTCGAGCTCGGCTAGCGGTTACGAGCAGTACTTC
CDR3aa: CASSSSSASGYEQYF